The entry that follows covers one T cell receptor (beta chain) sequence. The entry originates in a study of blood T cells in healthy people across ages. Using a J-beta primer mix together with a sample-barcoded 5' primer, a second PCR was run for roughly 7 to 11 cycles. A single record per CDR3 protein comes from TCRdb applying MiXCR to the 5' RACE reads. Here the sample spans around 1.5 million distinct CDR3 sequences, approximately 42% being singletons. CDR3 size: 13 residues. The germline gives CDR1 DFQATT, CDR2 SNEGSKA (reference sequence). The genes are TRBV20-1 and TRBJ2-5; D may be TRBD2 (6 bases). The assigned J gene may be wrong: the sequence end matches TRBJ2-7 better. Sequences were obtained from blood. The TCR was taken from a woman under 30 in good health. In nucleotides, the CDR3 is TGCAGCGGAATGGAGGGTAAGGGAAGCGAGCAGTACTTC. Translation gives CSGMEGKGSEQYF.